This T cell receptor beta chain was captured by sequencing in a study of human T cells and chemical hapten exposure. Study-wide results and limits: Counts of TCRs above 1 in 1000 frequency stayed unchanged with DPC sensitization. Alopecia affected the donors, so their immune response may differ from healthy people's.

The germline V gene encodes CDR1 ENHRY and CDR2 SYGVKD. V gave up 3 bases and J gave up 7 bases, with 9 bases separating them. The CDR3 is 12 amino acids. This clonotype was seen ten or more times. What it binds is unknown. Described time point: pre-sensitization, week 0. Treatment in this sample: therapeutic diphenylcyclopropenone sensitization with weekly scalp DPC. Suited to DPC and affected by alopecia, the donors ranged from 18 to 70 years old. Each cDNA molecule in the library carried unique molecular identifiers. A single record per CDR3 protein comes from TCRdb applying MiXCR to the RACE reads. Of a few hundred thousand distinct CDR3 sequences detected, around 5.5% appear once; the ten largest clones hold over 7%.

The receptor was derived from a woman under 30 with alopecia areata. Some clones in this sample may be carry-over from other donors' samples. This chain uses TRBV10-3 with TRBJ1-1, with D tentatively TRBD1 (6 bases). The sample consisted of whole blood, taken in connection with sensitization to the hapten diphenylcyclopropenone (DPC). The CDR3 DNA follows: TGTGCCATCAGTGAAACAGGGTTTGAAGCTTTCTTT. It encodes CAISETGFEAFF.